This T cell receptor (beta chain) is drawn from a study of CD8 T cells in Susac syndrome. The controls were healthy donors who were matched for age and sex. Roughly 0.45 to 1 ug RNA was reverse transcribed with random hexamers. The method of amplification for TCR beta CDR3 was immunoSEQ multiplex PCR, covering 54 Vbeta and 13 Jbeta. One entry per CDR3 protein results from TCRdb running MiXCR on the immunoSEQ multiplex PCR reads. The sample carries about 140,000 distinct CDR3 sequences, about 93% recorded once. The specimen sequenced was CD8+ T cells from PBMCs. The receptor comes from a human donor in good health.

This CDR3 reads CSVGGAGAGNEQFF. The CDR3 nucleotides are TGCAGCGTTGGGGGGGCGGGAGCAGGCAATGAGCAGTTCTTC. The chain links TRBV29-1 to TRBJ2-1; possible D gene TRBD2, 7 bases. Germline V lookup: CDR1 SQVTM, CDR2 ANQGSEA. The CDR3 runs 14 residues. Deletions cut 4 bases from V and 6 bases from J, with 16 bases between.